This note documents a single TCR beta chain sequence. The antigen is not known. This record belongs to a study of yellow fever vaccine responses in identical twins. TCRdb reprocessed the RT-PCR reads via MiXCR and lists one record per CDR3 protein. The sample has approximately 13,000 distinct CDR3 sequences, around 84% seen once. Points from the study as a whole: A vaccine T cell response that seemed partly convergent and partly personalized was reported in twins.

This receptor was identified in a woman between 18 and 29 years old who received the yellow fever vaccine. Sequenced material: T cells from blood (PBMCs), unsorted or a sorted subset (not recorded which), taken before or after yellow fever vaccination (not recorded which).

The CDR3 spells CASSLDNEQFF. DNA for the CDR3: TGTGCCAGCAGCTTAGACAATGAGCAGTTCTTC. The chain has TRBV7-9 and TRBJ2-1; the D is unclear. Germline-derived CDR1 and CDR2 are SEHNR and FQNEAQ (reference sequence). Trimming shortened V by 1 base and J by 5 bases, and 0 bases separated the two germline ends. CDR3 size: 11 residues. Supplemented by reference TRBV7-9 and TRBJ2-1, the full variable domain reads DTGVSQNPRHKITKRGQNVTFRCDPISEHNRLYWYRQTLGQGPEFLTYFQNEAQLEKSRLLSDRFSAERPKGSFSTLEIQRTEQGDSAMYLCASSLDNEQFFGPGTRLTVL.